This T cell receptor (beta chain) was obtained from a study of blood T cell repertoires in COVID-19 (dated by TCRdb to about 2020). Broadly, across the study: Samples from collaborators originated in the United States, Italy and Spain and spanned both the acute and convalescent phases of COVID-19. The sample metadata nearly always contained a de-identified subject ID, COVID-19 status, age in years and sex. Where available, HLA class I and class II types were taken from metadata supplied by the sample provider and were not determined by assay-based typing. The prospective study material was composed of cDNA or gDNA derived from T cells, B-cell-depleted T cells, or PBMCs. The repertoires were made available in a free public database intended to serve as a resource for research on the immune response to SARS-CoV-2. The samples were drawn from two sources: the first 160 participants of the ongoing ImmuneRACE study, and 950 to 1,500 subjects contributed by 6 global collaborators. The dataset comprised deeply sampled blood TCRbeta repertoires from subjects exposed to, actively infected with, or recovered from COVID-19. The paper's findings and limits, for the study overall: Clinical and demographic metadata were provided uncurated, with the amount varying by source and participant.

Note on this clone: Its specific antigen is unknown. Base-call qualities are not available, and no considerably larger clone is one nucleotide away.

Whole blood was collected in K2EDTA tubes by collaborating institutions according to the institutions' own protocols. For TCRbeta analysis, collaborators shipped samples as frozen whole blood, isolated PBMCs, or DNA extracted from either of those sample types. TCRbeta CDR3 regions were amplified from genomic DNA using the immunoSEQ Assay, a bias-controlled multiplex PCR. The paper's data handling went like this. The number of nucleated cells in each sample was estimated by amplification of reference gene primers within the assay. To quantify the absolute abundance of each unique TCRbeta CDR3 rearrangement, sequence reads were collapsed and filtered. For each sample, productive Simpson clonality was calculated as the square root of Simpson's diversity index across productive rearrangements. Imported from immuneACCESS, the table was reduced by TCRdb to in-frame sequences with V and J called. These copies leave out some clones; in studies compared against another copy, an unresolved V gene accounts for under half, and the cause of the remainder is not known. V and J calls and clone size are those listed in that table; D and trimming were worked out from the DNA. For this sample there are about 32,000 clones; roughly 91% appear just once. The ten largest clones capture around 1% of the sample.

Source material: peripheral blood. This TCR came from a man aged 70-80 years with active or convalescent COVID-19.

CDR3 region: CASTGTDRQETQYF. Here is the DNA: TGTGCCAGCACTGGGACAGACCGTCAAGAGACCCAGTACTTC. The chain employs TRBV5-6 and TRBJ2-5; 7 central nucleotides agree with TRBD1. For this chain, trimming is 6 bases at the V end and 2 bases at the J end, and the number of junction bases without a gene match is 7. The CDR3 spans 14 residues, from the cysteine through the phenylalanine. Of the read, only the CDR3 DNA is kept; its 42 bases are in frame from base 1. The germline V gene provides CDR1 SGHDT and CDR2 YYEEEE.